This entry lists 14 T cell receptor beta chains sequenced from one sample in a study of T cells in Graves' hyperthyroidism and ophthalmopathy. RNA transcripts gave rise to amplified TCR beta CDR3 regions. In the first-round RT-PCR of the TCR CDR3, the HTBI primer set was used. Each CDR3 protein gets one entry after TCRdb re-called the multiplex PCR reads with MiXCR. The table has a few hundred thousand distinct CDR3 sequences, more than 15% seen once; the top ten hold around 17%. The sample taken for sequencing was blood. These TCRs come from a young woman with Graves' ophthalmopathy.

This clonotype has a count of ten or more. The chain is built from TRBV28 and TRBJ1-5; D is unresolved. Trimming removed 3 bases at V and 6 bases at J, with 9 bases between. This CDR3 contains 13 residues. In germline, CDR1 is MDHEN, CDR2 SYDVKM. Here the CDR3 reads CASSLPFSQPQHF. In DNA, the CDR3 is TGTGCCAGCAGTTTGCCGTTCTCTCAGCCCCAGCATTTT. The variable domain in full, with the rest retrieved from reference TRBV28 and TRBJ1-5, is DVKVTQSSRYLVKRTGEKVFLECVQDMDHENMFWYRQDPGLGLRLIYFSYDVKMKEKGDIPEGYSVSREKKERFSLILESASTNQTSMYLCASSLPFSQPQHFGDGTRLSIL.

In this sample, this clonotype turned up many times. The chain carries TRBV6-6 and TRBJ2-2; D is uncertain. Germline V lookup: CDR1 MNHNY, CDR2 SVGAGI (reference sequence). CDR3 length: 13 amino acids. V was trimmed by 0 bases and J by 6 bases, leaving 5 bases between them. CDR3 protein: CASSYSEAGELFF. CDR3 sequence (DNA): TGTGCCAGCAGTTACTCAGAGGCCGGGGAGCTGTTTTTT.

This clonotype appeared many times. CDR3 in DNA: TGTGCCAGTAGTATGGGGAGGGGGCATAGCTACACCGGGGAGCTGTTTTTT. Translating gives CASSMGRGHSYTGELFF. The rearrangement joins TRBV19 to TRBJ2-2, with D perhaps being TRBD1 or TRBD2 (7 bases each). Germline loops: CDR1 LNHDA, CDR2 SQIVND (reference sequence). The CDR3 has 17 amino acids. With 3 bases removed from V and 3 bases from J, the gap between germline ends came to 17 bases.

The chain joins TRBV7-2 to TRBJ2-7; D might be TRBD1 (7 bases). Trimming removed 3 bases from V and 3 bases from J, with 18 bases in between. This CDR3 spans 16 amino acids. Germline V gene data show CDR1 as SGHTA and CDR2 as FQGNSA. CDR3 residues: CASSFSHQGGLYEQYF. The CDR3 nucleotides read TGTGCCAGCAGCTTCTCCCATCAGGGGGGACTCTACGAGCAGTACTTC.

This clonotype was observed a few times. This chain uses TRBV25-1 with TRBJ1-1; TRBD1 aligns across 10 bases. Germline V lookup: CDR1 MGHDK, CDR2 SYGVNS. The CDR3 spans 15 residues. After removal of 0 bases from V and 10 bases from J, the junction contained 8 bases not matched to a gene. The CDR3 DNA reads as TGTGCCAGCAGTGAATATAGGGACAGGGGAGGGGTAGCTTTCTTT. Its translation is CASSEYRDRGGVAFF.

The J gene is TRBJ2-1, the V gene TRBV29-1; D remains ambiguous. Germline CDR1 and CDR2: SQVTM and ANQGSEA. The V end was cut by 3 bases, the J end by 0 bases, with 15 bases between. The CDR3 has 16 amino acids. CDR3 bases: TGCAGCGTTGACGGCCTAGTCAAAATCTCCTACAATGAGCAGTTCTTC. Its translation is CSVDGLVKISYNEQFF.

This clonotype was seen at least ten times. The chain is built from TRBV11-2 and TRBJ2-3; the match to TRBD2 covers 8 bases. This CDR3 is 14 amino acids long. With 4 bases clipped from V and 4 bases from J, the junction kept 4 bases outside the gene matches. Germline CDR1 is SGHAT and CDR2 is FQNNGV. In DNA form, the CDR3 reads TGTGCCAGCAGCTCCGCCGGGGGGGCAGATACGCAGTATTTT. It specifies CASSSAGGADTQYF.

This chain uses TRBV28 with TRBJ1-3; 9 nucleotides align to TRBD1. The J segment lost 0 bases and the V segment lost 6 bases, leaving 3 bases of the junction unmatched. Germline V gene lookup returns CDR1 MDHEN and CDR2 SYDVKM. The CDR3 loop spans 15 amino acids. The CDR3 loop is CASRETGGSGNTIYF. CDR3 DNA: TGTGCCAGCAGAGAGACAGGGGGCTCTGGAAACACCATATATTTT.

The chain links TRBV5-5 to TRBJ1-2; 10 positions match TRBD1. The germline CDR1 and CDR2 sequences are SGHKS and YYEKEE (reference sequence). The CDR3 runs 14 residues. V dropped 0 bases and J dropped 4; count of bases not matched to a gene: 0. The CDR3 DNA reads TGTGCCAGCAGCTTGGGGGACAGGGGCTATGGCTACACCTTC. This gives the protein CASSLGDRGYGYTF.

This clonotype is a singleton in its sample. The chain has TRBV5-4 and TRBJ2-1; 11 bases are shared with TRBD2. Germline trimming cut 2 bases from V and 8 bases from J; bases unmatched to any gene: 6. The CDR3 has 15 amino acids. The germline V gene has CDR1 SGHNT and CDR2 YYREEE (reference sequence). The CDR3 DNA sequence: TGTGCCAGCAGCTTTAGCGGGGGGGCCAGGGATGAGCAGTTCTTC. Encoded protein: CASSFSGGARDEQFF.

In its sample, this clonotype was seen a few times. This CDR3 reads CASSQDGGSSGANVLTF. Written as DNA, the CDR3 is TGCGCCAGCAGCCAAGACGGGGGCTCCTCTGGGGCCAACGTCCTGACTTTC. The chain carries TRBV4-3 and TRBJ2-6; the D gene could be TRBD1 or TRBD2 (6 bases each). The V gene lost 0 bases and the J gene lost 0 bases, with 9 bases spanning the gap. The CDR3 runs to 17 residues. CDR1 is LGHNA and CDR2 is YSLEER in the germline V gene.

This sequence joins TRBV29-1 and TRBJ1-1; 10 bases agree with TRBD1. With V trimmed by 7 bases and J by 0 bases, 5 bases remained unmatched. From germline, CDR1 is SQVTM and CDR2 ANQGSEA. CDR3 length equals 14 residues. The CDR3 spells CSARTGGVNTEAFF. As DNA, the CDR3 is TGCAGCGCCCGGACAGGGGGAGTGAACACTGAAGCTTTCTTT.

This clonotype was observed at least ten times. The V and J genes are TRBV28 and TRBJ2-5, with D possibly called TRBD1 or TRBD2 (5 bases each). CDR1 and CDR2 (germline): MDHEN, SYDVKM. CDR3 length: 15 amino acids. Trimming pared 6 bases from V and 4 bases from J, leaving 18 bases between. DNA for the CDR3: TGTGCCAGCAGCCAGACGGGACCTATAATAGAGACCCAGTACTTC. Encoded protein: CASSQTGPIIETQYF.

This clonotype occurred many times. V gene TRBV9 combines with J gene TRBJ2-3; 8 bases map to TRBD1. Trimming cost V 3 bases and J 3 bases; bases outside gene matches: 3. The CDR3 extends over 14 amino acids. Germline CDR1 SGDLS, CDR2 YYNGEE. CDR3 sequence: CASSAGQGTDTQYF. The CDR3 nucleotides read TGTGCCAGCAGCGCCGGACAGGGAACAGATACGCAGTATTTT. The full variable domain, its missing parts supplied by reference TRBV9 and TRBJ2-3, is DSGVTQTPKHLITATGQRVTLRCSPRSGDLSVYWYQQSLDQGLQFLIQYYNGEERAKGNILERFSAQQFPDLHSELNLSSLELGDSALYFCASSAGQGTDTQYFGPGTRLTVL.